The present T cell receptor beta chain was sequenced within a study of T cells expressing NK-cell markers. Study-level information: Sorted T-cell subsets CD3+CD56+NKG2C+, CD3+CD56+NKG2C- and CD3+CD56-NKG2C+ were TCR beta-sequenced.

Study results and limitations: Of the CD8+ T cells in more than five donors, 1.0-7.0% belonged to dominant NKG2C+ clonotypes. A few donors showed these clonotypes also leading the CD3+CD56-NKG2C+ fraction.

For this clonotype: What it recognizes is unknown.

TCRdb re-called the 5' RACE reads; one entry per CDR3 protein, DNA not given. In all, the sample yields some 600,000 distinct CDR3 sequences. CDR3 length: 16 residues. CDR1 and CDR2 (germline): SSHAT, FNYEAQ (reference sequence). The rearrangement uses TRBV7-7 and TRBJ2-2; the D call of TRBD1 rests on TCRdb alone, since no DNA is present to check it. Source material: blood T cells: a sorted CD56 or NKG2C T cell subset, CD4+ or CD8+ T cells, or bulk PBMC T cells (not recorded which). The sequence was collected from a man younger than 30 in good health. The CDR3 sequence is CASSPDTGAGAGELFF. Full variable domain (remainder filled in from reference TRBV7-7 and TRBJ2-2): GAGVSQSPRYKVTKRGQDVTLRCDPISSHATLYWYQQALGQGPEFLTYFNYEAQPDKSGLPSDRFSAERPEGSISTLTIQRTEQRDSAMYRCASSPDTGAGAGELFFGEGSRLTVL.